This TCR beta chain was found in a study of OX40 agonist ivuxolimab in advanced cancers. Assay: immunoSEQ multiplex PCR; the TCRdb copy retains only in-frame clones and omits some. The profile shows 55,000 to 70,000 clones, 70% to 90% of them singletons. V gave up 2 bases and J gave up 0 bases; unmatched junction bases: 2. There are 16 residues in the CDR3. From germline, CDR1 is SGDLS and CDR2 YYNGEE. The receptor was isolated from an adult with an advanced solid tumor such as melanoma, head and neck, liver or kidney cancer. The chain combines TRBV9 with TRBJ2-3; TRBD2 agrees at 11 bases. The sample consisted of CD4+ or CD8+ T cells sorted from blood, taken in a trial of the OX40 agonist ivuxolimab. The chain's CDR3 is CASSVLAGGSTDTQYF. The CDR3 DNA follows: TGTGCCAGCAGCGTTCTAGCGGGGGGTAGCACAGATACGCAGTATTTT.